These 28 T cell receptor beta chains were all obtained from the same sample, sequenced in a study of T cell repertoires in cytomegalovirus infection. From the reads, TCRdb called clonotypes with MiXCR, one entry per CDR3 protein. The repertoire consists of hundreds of thousands of distinct CDR3 sequences, with approximately 8.9% occurring once and the leading ten covering approximately 2.3%. The sample taken for sequencing was PBMCs. The receptors originated from a human donor in good health (CMV status not recorded). Some clones in this sample may be carry-over from other donors' samples.

This clonotype was counted ten times or more. This chain links TRBV6-6 with TRBJ2-1; TRBD2 is a possible D gene (6 bases). Trimming removed 7 bases from V and 8 bases from J, with 21 bases in between. The V gene's germline CDR1 is MNHNY and CDR2 SVGAGI (reference sequence). This CDR3 is built from 15 residues. CDR3 residues: CASILNGGPMDEQFF. The CDR3 DNA follows: TGTGCCAGCATTTTAAACGGGGGTCCTATGGATGAGCAGTTCTTC.

The rearrangement links TRBV20-1 to TRBJ1-3, with TRBD1 matching over 12 bases. CDR3 size: 17 residues. Germline CDR1 is DFQATT and CDR2 is SNEGSKA (reference sequence). V lost 8 bases to trimming and J lost 1 base; unmatched junction nucleotides: 12. The CDR3 sequence: CSTPTGQGAWSGNTIYF. As DNA, the CDR3 is TGCAGTACTCCAACGGGACAGGGGGCTTGGTCTGGAAACACCATATATTTT.

In its sample, this clonotype was seen many times. J is TRBJ2-7 and V is TRBV5-6, with D maybe TRBD2 (5 bases). Trimming shortened V by 0 bases and J by 3 bases, and 13 bases separated the two germline ends. The CDR3 has 15 amino acids. Per the germline V gene, CDR1 is SGHDT and CDR2 is YYEEEE. The CDR3 is CASSLGVREFYEQYV. CDR3 nucleotides: TGTGCCAGCAGCTTGGGTGTGAGGGAATTCTACGAGCAGTACGTC.

This clonotype was observed many times. The chain has TRBV6-1 and TRBJ1-5, with no clear D. The V gene lost 2 bases and the J gene lost 4 bases, with 12 bases spanning the gap. Germline values: CDR1 MNHNS, CDR2 SASEGT. The CDR3 is 15 amino acids. The CDR3 coding sequence is TGTGCCAGCAGTGAATCGCCCCAGCCGAATCAGCCCCAGCATTTT. Translated, it gives CASSESPQPNQPQHF.

This clonotype was observed at least ten times. The chain joins TRBV7-3 to TRBJ2-2; no firm D call. Germline V gene data show CDR1 as SGHTA and CDR2 as FQGTGA. This CDR3 comprises 16 residues. V was trimmed by 0 bases and J by 2 bases, leaving 10 bases between them. The DNA of the CDR3 is TGTGCCAGCAGCTTAACGAGGACCCTCAACACCGGGGAGCTGTTTTTT. The encoded protein is CASSLTRTLNTGELFF.

The rearrangement joins TRBV6-6 to TRBJ2-7; D perhaps matches TRBD1 (5 bases). CDR3 length: 14 residues. Germline values: CDR1 MNHNY, CDR2 SVGAGI (reference sequence). Trimming stripped 7 bases from V and 2 bases from J, with 15 bases between. CDR3 in DNA: TGTGCCAGCATGGGGCAGGGCCTTACCTACGAGCAGTACGTC. Amino acids: CASMGQGLTYEQYV.

This clonotype was detected many times. The chain joins TRBV12-3 or TRBV12-4 to TRBJ2-7; 10 positions match TRBD1. Trimming cost V 6 bases and J 4 bases; bases outside gene matches: 9. This CDR3 spans 15 amino acids. The CDR3 bases are TGTGCCAGCAGGGACTGGGGACAGGGGAAATACGAGCAGTACTTC. Amino acids: CASRDWGQGKYEQYF.

Many counts were recorded for this clonotype. The chain couples TRBV6-6 to TRBJ2-1, with 10 bases lining up with TRBD1. The CDR3 covers 15 residues. Trimming removed 6 bases from V and 5 bases from J; junction bases left unmatched: 7. The germline V gene has CDR1 MNHNY and CDR2 SVGAGI (reference sequence). CDR3 in DNA: TGTGCCAGCAGACCTACGGGACAGGGGAACAATGAGCAGTTCTTC. As protein: CASRPTGQGNNEQFF.

At least ten counts were recorded for this clonotype. CDR3 nucleotide sequence: TGTGCCAGCAGCCTTCGGACCGTCAGCACAGATACGCAGTATTTT. Amino acid sequence: CASSLRTVSTDTQYF. J is TRBJ2-3 and V is TRBV14; D is uncertain. With 4 bases removed from V and 0 bases from J, the gap between germline ends came to 11 bases. This CDR3 region has 15 residues. In germline, CDR1 is SGHDN, CDR2 FVKESK.

This clonotype was counted only a few times. The J gene is TRBJ1-5, the V gene TRBV2; TRBD1 is a possible D gene (5 bases). The CDR3 is 14 residues long. V was shortened by 7 bases and J by 11 bases, with 21 bases between the two germline ends. The germline V gene has CDR1 SNHLY and CDR2 FYNNEI. The DNA for the CDR3 is TGTGCCAGCACCCCGAGACGGGGGGATGTGACCCAGCATTTT. Translated, it gives CASTPRRGDVTQHF.

This clonotype was observed at least ten times. The CDR3 DNA is TGTGCCAGCAGTTTGGAGCGGGGGGGCCTTGATGAGCAGTTCTTC. It translates to CASSLERGGLDEQFF. The V gene is TRBV28, the J gene TRBJ2-1, with 10 bases aligning to TRBD2. J was trimmed by 8 bases and V by 3 bases; bases with no gene match: 7. Germline V gene data show CDR1 as MDHEN and CDR2 as SYDVKM. This CDR3 is 15 amino acids long.

This clonotype has a count of ten or more. J is TRBJ2-4 and V is TRBV5-4; TRBD2 is a possible D gene (6 bases). The CDR3 totals 15 residues. V was shortened by 4 bases and J by 3 bases, with 14 bases between the two germline ends. Germline CDR1 and CDR2: SGHNT and YYREEE (reference sequence). CDR3 DNA: TGTGCCAGCAGCACCCTGGGGGGAGGCAAAAACATTCAGTACTTC. It encodes CASSTLGGGKNIQYF.

In its sample, this clonotype was seen many times. The rearrangement links TRBV7-2 to TRBJ1-2, with D maybe TRBD1 (6 bases). The CDR3 consists of 13 residues. The V end was cut by 4 bases, the J end by 5 bases, with 11 bases between. CDR1 is SGHTA and CDR2 is FQGNSA in the germline V gene. Written as DNA, the CDR3 is TGTGCCAGCAGCTCTCAGGGGCCTTATGGCTACACCTTC. It specifies CASSSQGPYGYTF. The complete variable domain, with remaining parts taken from reference TRBV7-2 and TRBJ1-2, reads GAGVSQSPSNKVTEKGKDVELRCDPISGHTALYWYRQSLGQGLEFLIYFQGNSAPDKSGLPSDRFSAERTGGSVSTLTIQRTQQEDSAVYLCASSSQGPYGYTFGSGTRLTVV.

This clonotype was seen ten or more times. This sequence joins TRBV7-2 and TRBJ1-2; no reliable D call. Germline CDR1 reads SGHTA; CDR2 reads FQGNSA. V was pared by 3 bases and J by 8 bases, with 13 bases between. CDR3 size: 13 residues. Here the CDR3 reads CASSFYLEQGYTF. CDR3 coding DNA: TGTGCCAGCAGCTTCTATTTAGAGCAGGGCTACACCTTC.

This clonotype was counted many times. The V and J genes are TRBV28 and TRBJ2-1; 8 bases map to TRBD2. CDR3 length equals 17 residues. CDR1 and CDR2 from the germline V gene are MDHEN and SYDVKM. J gave up 5 bases and V 2 bases, and 11 bases lay outside the gene matches. The CDR3 DNA sequence: TGTGCCAGCAGTTTACCCCGGGGAGCGGGGGAAGACAATGAGCAGTTCTTC. Protein sequence: CASSLPRGAGEDNEQFF.

A few counts support this clonotype. The chain employs TRBV6-2 or TRBV6-3 and TRBJ2-3, with TRBD2 matching 10 bases. With 2 bases clipped from V and 3 bases from J, the junction kept 11 bases outside the gene matches. Germline loops: CDR1 MNHEY, CDR2 SVGEGT. The CDR3 covers 18 residues. Written as DNA, the CDR3 is TGTGCCAGCAGTTACAGCGGTAGCGGGGGGACTGGGACAGATACGCAGTATTTT. Its translation is CASSYSGSGGTGTDTQYF.

This clonotype was detected many times. The rearrangement joins TRBV28 to TRBJ2-5; perhaps TRBD2 as D (5 bases). CDR3 length: 13 amino acids. The V gene's germline CDR1 is MDHEN and CDR2 SYDVKM. Trimming cost V 5 bases and J 4 bases, with 11 bases left between them. The CDR3 is CASSPNLAETQYF. The CDR3, as DNA: TGTGCCAGCAGTCCCAATCTAGCAGAGACCCAGTACTTC.

This clonotype was counted ten times or more. The J gene is TRBJ2-1, the V gene TRBV6-2 or TRBV6-3; maybe TRBD2 (5 bases). This CDR3 has 12 amino acids. Trimming stripped 5 bases from V and 7 bases from J, with 9 bases between. CDR1 and CDR2 from the germline V gene are MNHEY and SVGEGT. CDR3 amino acids: CASSHTRNEQFF. The CDR3 DNA follows: TGTGCCAGCAGTCACACTAGGAATGAGCAGTTCTTC.

The table lists this clonotype with many counts. This rearrangement joins TRBV6-6 to TRBJ2-3; 10 positions agree with TRBD1. This CDR3 is built from 15 residues. Per germline, CDR1 MNHNY and CDR2 SVGAGI (reference sequence). V was pared by 5 bases and J by 4 bases, with 6 bases of the junction left unmatched. This CDR3 reads CASSRGDRGADTQYF. In nucleotides, the CDR3 is TGTGCCAGCAGTCGGGGGGACAGGGGTGCAGATACGCAGTATTTT.

This clonotype has ten or more counts. This chain connects TRBV7-6 to TRBJ1-1; 8 nucleotides align to TRBD1. With 3 bases clipped from V and 2 bases from J, the junction kept 2 bases outside the gene matches. Germline CDR1 reads SGHVS; CDR2 reads FNYEAQ. The CDR3 spans 14 residues. CDR3 protein: CASSLGQENTEAFF. CDR3 nucleotide sequence: TGTGCCAGCAGCTTGGGACAGGAAAACACTGAAGCTTTCTTT.

At least ten counts were recorded for this clonotype. The CDR3 here is CASGSGLPLYEQYV. CDR3 DNA sequence: TGTGCCAGCGGCTCAGGGTTACCACTCTACGAGCAGTACGTC. V usage is TRBV28 and J usage is TRBJ2-7, with D perhaps TRBD1 (5 bases). CDR3 size: 14 residues. Germline V gene data show CDR1 as MDHEN and CDR2 as SYDVKM. V gave up 8 bases and J gave up 3 bases, with 17 bases separating them.

J is TRBJ2-1 and V is TRBV20-1, with 7 bases matching TRBD2. There are 13 residues in the CDR3. With V trimmed by 6 bases and J by 2 bases, 4 bases remained unmatched. Germline loops: CDR1 DFQATT, CDR2 SNEGSKA (reference sequence). The CDR3 bases are TGCAGTGCGCCGGGGGGTGCCTACAATGAGCAGTTCTTC. It specifies CSAPGGAYNEQFF.

In its sample, this clonotype was seen many times. The rearrangement uses TRBV28 and TRBJ2-7; D gene unclear. Germline V lookup: CDR1 MDHEN, CDR2 SYDVKM. This CDR3 has 13 residues. With 4 bases removed from V and 5 bases from J, the gap between germline ends came to 12 bases. DNA of the CDR3: TGTGCCAGCAGTTCCCCCGGCAGGCACGAGCAGTACGTC. Translated, it gives CASSSPGRHEQYV.

This clonotype was seen repeatedly, ten times or more. This sequence joins TRBV24-1 and TRBJ2-1, with 8 nucleotides matching TRBD1. Germline CDR1 reads KGHDR; CDR2 reads SFDVKD. CDR3 length: 16 amino acids. V lost 1 base to trimming and J lost 0 bases; unmatched junction nucleotides: 1. The CDR3 loop reads CATSDFDRGSYNEQFF. The CDR3 DNA follows: TGTGCCACCAGTGATTTCGACAGGGGCTCCTACAATGAGCAGTTCTTC.

With regard to this clonotype: A much larger clonotype is one base distant, so this may be a read error. V and J are TRBV10-3 and TRBJ1-2, with 10 bases that match TRBD1. The germline V gene has CDR1 ENHRY and CDR2 SYGVKD. The CDR3 runs to 15 residues. CDR3 DNA: TGTGCCATCAGTGCCTCCGGGACAGGGGACTATGGCTACTCCTTC. Amino acids: CAISASGTGDYGYSF.

This clonotype has at least ten counts. The V call is TRBV20-1, the J call TRBJ1-3; D may be TRBD1 (6 bases). V gave up 0 bases and J gave up 2 bases, with 8 bases separating them. The CDR3 sequence is 14 residues long. Germline V gene lookup returns CDR1 DFQATT and CDR2 SNEGSKA (reference sequence). The CDR3, as DNA: TGCAGTGCTAGAGATCGACAGGCTGGAAACACCATATATTTT. This codes for CSARDRQAGNTIYF.

This clonotype was found a few times. V is TRBV5-1 and J is TRBJ2-1, with a weak D call TRBD2 (7 bases). CDR1 and CDR2 from the germline V gene are SGHRS and YFSETQ. V dropped 4 bases and J dropped 5 bases, with 13 bases sitting between them. CDR3 size: 14 residues. The CDR3 region has the DNA TGCGCCAGCAGCATGGGGGGGCGGGACAATGAGCAGTTCTTC. It codes for CASSMGGRDNEQFF.

The rearrangement uses TRBV5-1 and TRBJ2-2, with D maybe TRBD2 (6 bases). The germline V gene has CDR1 SGHRS and CDR2 YFSETQ. V shed 6 bases and J shed 2 bases, with 20 bases lying between them. The CDR3 is 17 residues long. The chain's CDR3 is CASTTGGSNLNTGELFF. CDR3 DNA sequence: TGCGCCAGCACCACCGGAGGGAGTAATTTAAACACCGGGGAGCTGTTTTTT.